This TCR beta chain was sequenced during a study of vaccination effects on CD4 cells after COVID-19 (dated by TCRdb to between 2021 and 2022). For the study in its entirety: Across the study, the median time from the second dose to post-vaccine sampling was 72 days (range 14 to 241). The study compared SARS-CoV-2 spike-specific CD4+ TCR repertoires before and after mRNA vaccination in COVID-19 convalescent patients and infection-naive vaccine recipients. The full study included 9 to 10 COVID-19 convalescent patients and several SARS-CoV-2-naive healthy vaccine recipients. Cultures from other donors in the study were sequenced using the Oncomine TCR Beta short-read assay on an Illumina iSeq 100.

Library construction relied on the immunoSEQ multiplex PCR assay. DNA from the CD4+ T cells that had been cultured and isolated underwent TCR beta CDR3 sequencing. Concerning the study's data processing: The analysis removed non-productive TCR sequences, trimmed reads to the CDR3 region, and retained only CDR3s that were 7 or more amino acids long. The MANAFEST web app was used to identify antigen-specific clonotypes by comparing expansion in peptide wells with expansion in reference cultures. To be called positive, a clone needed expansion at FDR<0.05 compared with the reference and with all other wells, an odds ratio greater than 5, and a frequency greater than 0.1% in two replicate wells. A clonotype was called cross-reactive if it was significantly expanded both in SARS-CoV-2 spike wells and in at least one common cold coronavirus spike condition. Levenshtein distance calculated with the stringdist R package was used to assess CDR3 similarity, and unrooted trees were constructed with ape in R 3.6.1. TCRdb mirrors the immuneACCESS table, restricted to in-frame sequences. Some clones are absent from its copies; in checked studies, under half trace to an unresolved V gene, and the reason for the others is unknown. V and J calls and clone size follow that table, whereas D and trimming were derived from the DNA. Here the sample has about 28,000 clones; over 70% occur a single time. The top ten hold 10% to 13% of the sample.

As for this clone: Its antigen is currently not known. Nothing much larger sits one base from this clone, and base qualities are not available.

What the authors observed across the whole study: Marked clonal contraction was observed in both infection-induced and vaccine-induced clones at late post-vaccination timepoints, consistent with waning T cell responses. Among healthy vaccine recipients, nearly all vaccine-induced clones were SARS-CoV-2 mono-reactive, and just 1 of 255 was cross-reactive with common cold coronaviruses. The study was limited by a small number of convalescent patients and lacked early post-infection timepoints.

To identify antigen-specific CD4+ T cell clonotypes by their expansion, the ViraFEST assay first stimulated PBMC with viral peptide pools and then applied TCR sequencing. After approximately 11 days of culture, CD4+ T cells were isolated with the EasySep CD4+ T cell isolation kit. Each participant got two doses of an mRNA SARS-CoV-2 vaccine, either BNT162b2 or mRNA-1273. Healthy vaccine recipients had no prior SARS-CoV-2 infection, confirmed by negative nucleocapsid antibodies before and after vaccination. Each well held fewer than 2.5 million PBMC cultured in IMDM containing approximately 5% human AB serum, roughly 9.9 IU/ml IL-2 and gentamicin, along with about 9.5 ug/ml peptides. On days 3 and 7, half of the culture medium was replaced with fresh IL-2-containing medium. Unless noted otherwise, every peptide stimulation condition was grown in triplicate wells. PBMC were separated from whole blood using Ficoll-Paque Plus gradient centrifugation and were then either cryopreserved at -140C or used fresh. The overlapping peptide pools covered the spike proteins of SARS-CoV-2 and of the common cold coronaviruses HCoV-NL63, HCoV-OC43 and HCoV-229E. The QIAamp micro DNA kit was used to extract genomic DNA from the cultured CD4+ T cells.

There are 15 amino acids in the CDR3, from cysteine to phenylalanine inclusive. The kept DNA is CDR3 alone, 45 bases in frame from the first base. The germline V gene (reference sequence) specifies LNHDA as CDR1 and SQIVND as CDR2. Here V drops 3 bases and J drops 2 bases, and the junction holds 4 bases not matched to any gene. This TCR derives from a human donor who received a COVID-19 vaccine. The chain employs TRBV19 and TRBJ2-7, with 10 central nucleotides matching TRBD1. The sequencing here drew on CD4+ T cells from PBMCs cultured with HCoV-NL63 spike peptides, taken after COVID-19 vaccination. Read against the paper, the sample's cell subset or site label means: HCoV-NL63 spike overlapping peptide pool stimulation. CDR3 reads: CASSMGQGWTYEQYF. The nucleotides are TGTGCCAGTAGTATGGGACAGGGGTGGACCTACGAGCAGTACTTC. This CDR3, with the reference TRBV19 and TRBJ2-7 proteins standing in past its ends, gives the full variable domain DGGITQSPKYLFRKEGQNVTLSCEQNLNHDAMYWYRQDPGQGLRLIYYSQIVNDFQKGDIAEGYSVSREKKESFPLTVTSAQKNPTAFYLCASSMGQGWTYEQYFGPGTRLTVT.